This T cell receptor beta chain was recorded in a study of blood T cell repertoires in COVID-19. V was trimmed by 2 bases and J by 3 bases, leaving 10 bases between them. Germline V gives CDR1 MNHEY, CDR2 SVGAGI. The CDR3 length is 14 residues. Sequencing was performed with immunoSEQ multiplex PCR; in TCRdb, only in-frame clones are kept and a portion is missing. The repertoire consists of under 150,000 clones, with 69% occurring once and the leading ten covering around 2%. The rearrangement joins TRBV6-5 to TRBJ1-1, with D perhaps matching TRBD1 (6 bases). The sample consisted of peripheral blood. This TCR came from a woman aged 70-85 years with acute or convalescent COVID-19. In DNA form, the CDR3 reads TGTGCCAGCAGTTACCGACAGGTACACACTGAAGCTTTCTTT. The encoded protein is CASSYRQVHTEAFF.